The 9 T cell receptor beta chains listed next were all sequenced from one sample in a study of blood T cells in healthy people across ages. With a J-beta primer mix and a sample-barcoded 5' primer, a second PCR ran 7 to 11 cycles. TCRdb processed the 5' RACE reads anew with MiXCR; each CDR3 protein has one entry. The sample shows 550,000 to 800,000 distinct CDR3 sequences, 32% of them seen only once. The specimen was blood. The receptors derive from an elderly woman in good health.

This clonotype was seen ten or more times. The chain combines TRBV11-2 with TRBJ2-7; D gene uncertain. V was cut by 8 bases and J by 0 bases, with 11 bases left in between. This CDR3 comprises 13 residues. Per the germline V gene, CDR1 is SGHAT and CDR2 is FQNNGV. CDR3 sequence (DNA): TGTGCCAGCGGTTACAGAAGCTCCTACGAGCAGTACTTC. This gives the protein CASGYRSSYEQYF.

This clonotype was detected only a few times. The rearrangement joins TRBV18 to TRBJ1-1; possible D gene TRBD1, 6 bases. The CDR3 is 15 amino acids. The germline gives CDR1 KGHSH, CDR2 LQKENI. V lost 3 bases and J 0 bases, leaving 11 bases between the germline ends. CDR3 amino acids: CASSPHRDMNTEAFF. CDR3 bases: TGTGCCAGCTCACCTCACAGGGACATGAACACTGAAGCTTTCTTT.

The J gene is TRBJ1-1, the V gene TRBV29-1, with D possibly matching TRBD1 (6 bases). Germline CDR1 reads SQVTM; CDR2 reads ANQGSEA. This CDR3 spans 12 amino acids. V shed 6 bases and J shed 11 bases, with 19 bases lying between them. The CDR3 loop is CSVGRGDGGAFF. CDR3 in DNA: TGCAGCGTCGGTAGGGGGGACGGGGGGGCTTTCTTT.

The gene calls are TRBV7-3 and TRBJ1-1; D call uncertain. V was pared by 2 bases and J by 5 bases, with 12 bases between. Per the germline V gene, CDR1 is SGHTA and CDR2 is FQGTGA. The CDR3 is made up of 14 amino acids. CDR3 nucleotide sequence: TGTGCCAGCAGCTTAGGGCCGGTAGGAACTGAAGCTTTCTTT. Translating gives CASSLGPVGTEAFF.

This clonotype has a handful of counts. A read error may account for a junction end that differs from germline. J is TRBJ2-3 and V is TRBV12-3 or TRBV12-4; the match to TRBD2 covers 14 bases. This CDR3 has 18 amino acids. CDR3 in amino acids: CANSRLAGGLLGTDTQYF. DNA of the CDR3: TGTGCCAACAGTCGACTAGCGGGGGGGCTACTAGGGACAGATACGCAGTATTTT.

This clonotype was seen a few times. A much more abundant neighbour one base away suggests this may be a read error. V gene TRBV7-9 combines with J gene TRBJ2-1; D is perhaps TRBD2 (5 bases). Between the trimmed V and J ends, which lost 1 base and 4 bases, there was a span of 8 bases. The CDR3 covers 14 residues. CDR1 is SEHNR and CDR2 is FQNEAQ in the germline V gene (reference sequence). CDR3 in DNA: TGTGCCAGCAGCTTAGGTTCGGGGTACAATGAGCAGTTCTTC. This sequence encodes CASSLGSGYNEQFF.

The gene calls are TRBV20-1 and TRBJ2-1; 16 bases agree with TRBD2. V was pared by 6 bases and J by 8 bases, with 7 bases of the junction left unmatched. This CDR3 contains 15 residues. Germline CDR1 is DFQATT and CDR2 is SNEGSKA (reference sequence). This CDR3 reads CSAKGTSGGDHEQFF. The CDR3 DNA is TGCAGTGCGAAAGGGACTAGCGGGGGGGACCATGAGCAGTTCTTC.

This clonotype was recorded a few times. A read error may be the cause here, since a much bigger clone is one base away. The chain links TRBV10-3 to TRBJ2-1; possible D gene TRBD2, 5 bases. The J call is in doubt because the DNA end fits TRBJ2-7 better. The germline V gene has CDR1 ENHRY and CDR2 SYGVKD. The CDR3 is made up of 14 amino acids. Here the CDR3 DNA reads TGTGCCTCTTCTGGGCAGGACTCCTACAATGAGCAGTACTTC. It encodes CASSGQDSYNEQYF.

This clonotype was counted a few times. The rearrangement joins TRBV7-9 to TRBJ2-7; D might be TRBD2 (6 bases). V lost 5 bases and J lost 3, with 23 bases in between. Germline V CDR1 and CDR2: SEHNR, FQNEAQ (reference sequence). CDR3 length: 17 amino acids. The DNA for the CDR3 is TGTGCCAGCAGCCGGGGGACGCAGAATGTCGGGGTCTACGAGCAGTACTTC. Amino acids: CASSRGTQNVGVYEQYF.